Listed below are T cell receptor beta chains from one sample, sequenced in a study of glioma-infiltrating T cells after dendritic cell vaccination. The protocol was immunoSEQ multiplex PCR, while the TCRdb copy is restricted to in-frame clones and leaves out a portion. The sample has about 64,000 clones; around 86% are singletons. This specimen was blood, taken before dendritic cell vaccination. Source of these receptors: a human donor with glioblastoma. The CDR3 runs from the conserved cysteine through the conserved F or W. The D gene is left open where the match is weak. Clone size is not always given. Where it is, it says once, few, many or a class for expanded clones.

DNA: TGTGCCAGCAGTGAAGGACGTTATGGCGGAGCCGCTAGCACAGATACGCAGTATTTT
CDR3: CASSEGRYGGAASTDTQYF
D: NA
size: NA
V: TRBV6-1
J: TRBJ2-3

DNA: TGCGCCAGCAGATCCGGGACAGAGCATGAAAAACTGTTTTTT
CDR3: CASRSGTEHEKLFF
D: TRBD1
size: once
V: TRBV5-1
J: TRBJ1-4

DNA: TGTGCCAGCAGCAAACGGAGCTCCTACGAGCAGTACTTC
CDR3: CASSKRSSYEQYF
D: NA
size: NA
V: TRBV7-2
J: TRBJ2-7

DNA: TGCGCCAGCACTGCGACTAGCGGCTCCACAGATACGCAGTATTTT
CDR3: CASTATSGSTDTQYF
D: TRBD2
size: NA
V: TRBV10-2
J: TRBJ2-3

DNA: TGCAGCGTTGGGGGCACGGGTTTAGGAATCACTGAAGCTTTCTTT
CDR3: CSVGGTGLGITEAFF
D: NA
size: NA
V: TRBV29-1
J: TRBJ1-1

DNA: TGTGCCAGCAGTTACTCTGGGGACAGAATCTATGGCTACACCTTC
CDR3: CASSYSGDRIYGYTF
D: TRBD1
size: NA
V: TRBV6-5
J: TRBJ1-2

DNA: TGTGCTAGCAGCTTAGGCCGACAGACCCAAGAGACCCAGTACTTC
CDR3: CASSLGRQTQETQYF
D: NA
size: NA
V: TRBV7-7
J: TRBJ2-5

DNA: TGTGCCAGCAGCTTGGGGGGACAGTGGAACACTGAAGCTTTCTTT
CDR3: CASSLGGQWNTEAFF
D: TRBD1
size: once
V: TRBV5-6
J: TRBJ1-1

DNA: TGTGCCAGCAGCTCTGGAGACAGGGAGGAGACCCAGTACTTC
CDR3: CASSSGDREETQYF
D: TRBD1
size: NA
V: TRBV11-2
J: TRBJ2-5

DNA: TGTGCCAGCAGTCGGCTAGCGGGGGCAGATACGCAGTATTTT
CDR3: CASSRLAGADTQYF
D: TRBD2
size: NA
V: TRBV6-5
J: TRBJ2-3